This T cell receptor (beta chain) came from a study of shared clonotypes between healthy human individuals. About the study: Contributing individuals were a couple of females and three males aged 18 to 49. There were three CD4 naive, three CD4 memory, two CD8 naive and one CD8 memory plates per donor. Whole-study findings and limits: What naive subsets generally showed was a larger estimated richness than memory subsets showed. All-four-donor shared clonotypes had higher generation probabilities than non-shared clonotypes did.

TCRdb keeps only in-frame clones here, not all; method: immunoSEQ multiplex PCR. Of fewer than 2.5 million clones listed, 93% are singletons. The CDR3 runs 15 residues. Germline V gene data show CDR1 as ENHRY and CDR2 as SYGVKD. The V and J ends lost 0 bases and 3 bases, in that order; junction bases with no gene match: 5. As concerns this clone: Its antigen is unidentified.

The specimen sequenced was naive CD4+ T cells from PBMCs. Subset in this sample: CD45RA+ positively selected. The chain uses TRBV10-3 and TRBJ2-7; 7 positions match TRBD1. The source of this sequence is a man between 18 and 29 years old in good health. Some clones in this sample may be carry-over from other donors' samples. CDR3 amino acids: CAISESSYRGYEQYF. In DNA form, the CDR3 reads TGTGCCATCAGTGAGTCCTCGTACAGGGGCTACGAGCAGTACTTC.